A selection of T cell receptor beta chains follows, all from one sample in a study of shared clonotypes between healthy human individuals. Assay used: immunoSEQ multiplex PCR; TCRdb lists only in-frame clones, some missing. The profile shows approximately 810,000 clones, around 92% of them singletons. The sample taken for sequencing was naive CD8+ T cells sorted from blood. These receptors all come from a man aged 25-40 years in good health. Both conserved end residues are part of each CDR3. D genes are given only for firm matches. Part of the rows lack a size; the others show once, few, many or a class for expanded clones.

v_gene	d_gene	abundance	j_gene	CDR3aa	CDR3nt
TRBV7-6	NA	NA	TRBJ2-3	CASSLARAVSTDTQYF	TGTGCCAGCAGCTTAGCGCGAGCGGTTAGCACAGATACGCAGTATTTT
TRBV7-6	TRBD2	NA	TRBJ2-1	CASSLLGLAGKHNEQFF	TGTGCCAGCAGCTTGCTGGGACTAGCGGGAAAACACAATGAGCAGTTCTTC
TRBV9	NA	NA	TRBJ2-7	CASSVATGSYEQYF	TGTGCCAGCAGCGTAGCTACCGGGAGCTACGAGCAGTACTTC
TRBV19	NA	NA	TRBJ2-1	CASSIDRVNEQFF	TGTGCCAGTAGTATAGATCGAGTTAATGAGCAGTTCTTC
TRBV5-1	NA	NA	TRBJ2-3	CASSPLGGATDTQYF	TGCGCCAGCAGCCCCTTGGGGGGCGCGACAGATACGCAGTATTTT
TRBV28	NA	NA	TRBJ2-5	CASRDPGYQETQYF	TGTGCCAGCAGGGATCCAGGGTACCAAGAGACCCAGTACTTC
TRBV6-6	TRBD2	NA	TRBJ2-1	CASSYGLAGRNEQFF	TGTGCCAGCAGTTACGGGCTAGCGGGAAGGAATGAGCAGTTCTTC
TRBV9	TRBD2	NA	TRBJ2-1	CASSVASGRGYNEQFF	TGTGCCAGCAGCGTAGCTAGCGGGAGGGGCTACAATGAGCAGTTCTTC
TRBV4-3	NA	NA	TRBJ1-1	CASSEDRGANTEAFF	TGCGCCAGCAGCGAAGATCGGGGAGCCAACACTGAAGCTTTCTTT
TRBV7-9	TRBD2	NA	TRBJ2-7	CASSFGTSGSYEQYF	TGTGCCAGCAGCTTCGGGACTAGCGGGAGCTACGAGCAGTACTTC
TRBV28	NA	NA	TRBJ1-2	CASSLRGPPAYGYTF	TGTGCCAGCAGTTTAAGAGGGCCTCCGGCCTATGGCTACACCTTC
TRBV2	NA	NA	TRBJ2-7	CASSEGWESYEQYF	TGTGCCAGCAGTGAAGGGTGGGAGTCCTACGAGCAGTACTTC
TRBV28	NA	NA	TRBJ2-7	CASSFRASAAPEGF	TGTGCCAGCAGTTTCCGGGCTAGCGCAGCCCCTGAGGGCTTC
TRBV7-9	NA	NA	TRBJ2-3	CASSLEQGRHTQYF	TGTGCCAGCAGCTTAGAACAGGGAAGGCATACGCAGTATTTT
TRBV7-9	NA	NA	TRBJ2-2	CASTPLGAGAGELFF	TGTGCCAGCACCCCCCTAGGCGCGGGCGCCGGGGAGCTGTTTTTT
TRBV7-9	TRBD1	NA	TRBJ2-7	CASSLQGQGLYEQYF	TGTGCCAGCAGCTTACAGGGACAGGGCCTCTACGAGCAGTACTTC
TRBV11-2	NA	NA	TRBJ2-7	CASSFSSVPVRDQYF	TGTGCCAGCAGCTTTTCCAGCGTGCCAGTACGAGATCAGTACTTC
TRBV29-1	NA	NA	TRBJ2-7	CSVARGTTYEQYF	TGCAGCGTGGCCCGCGGGACCACCTACGAGCAGTACTTC
TRBV6-5	TRBD1	NA	TRBJ2-1	CASSYTGERNEQFF	TGTGCCAGCAGTTACACAGGGGAAAGGAATGAGCAGTTCTTC
TRBV4-3	NA	NA	TRBJ2-3	CASSQDGLEVGLSTDTQYF	TGCGCCAGCAGCCAAGATGGTCTGGAAGTTGGACTTAGCACAGATACGCAGTATTTT
TRBV13	NA	NA	TRBJ2-7	CASSQRDSYEQYF	TGTGCCAGCAGCCAAAGGGACTCCTACGAGCAGTACTTC
TRBV11-3	NA	NA	TRBJ2-3	CASSLDTGTDTQYF	TGTGCCAGCAGCTTAGACACAGGGACAGATACGCAGTATTTT
TRBV11-1	NA	NA	TRBJ1-2	CASSSHPTAYGYTF	TGTGCCAGCAGCTCCCACCCGACAGCTTATGGCTACACCTTC
TRBV4-1	NA	NA	TRBJ2-2	CASSQEFGTGELFF	TGCGCCAGCAGCCAGGAATTTGGCACCGGGGAGCTGTTTTTT
TRBV7-6	TRBD1	NA	TRBJ2-7	CASSRGQVYRYEQYF	TGTGCCAGCAGCCGTGGACAGGTTTATCGCTACGAGCAGTACTTC
TRBV4-1	NA	NA	TRBJ1-4	CASSHYPGRTNEKLFF	TGCGCCAGCAGCCATTACCCCGGAAGAACGAATGAAAAACTGTTTTTT
TRBV9	NA	NA	TRBJ2-1	CASSVAAYNEQFF	TGTGCCAGCAGCGTAGCTGCGTACAATGAGCAGTTCTTC
TRBV15	NA	NA	TRBJ2-7	CATSRDKGWSEQYF	TGTGCCACCAGCAGAGATAAAGGCTGGAGCGAGCAGTACTTC
TRBV9	NA	NA	TRBJ2-1	CASSVAHNEQFF	TGTGCCAGCAGCGTAGCGCATAATGAGCAGTTCTTC
TRBV9	NA	once	TRBJ1-2	CASRGYLYTF	TGTGCCAGCAGAGGGTATCTCTACACCTTC
TRBV28	NA	NA	TRBJ1-5	CASRWRTTGGQPQHF	TGTGCCAGCAGATGGAGGACAACGGGCGGTCAGCCCCAGCATTTT
TRBV7-6	NA	NA	TRBJ2-7	CASSSIPTEQYF	TGTGCCAGCAGTTCCATACCCACCGAGCAGTACTTC
TRBV7-9	NA	NA	TRBJ2-1	CASSLVTGSRNEQFF	TGTGCCAGCAGCTTAGTGACGGGGTCCCGCAATGAGCAGTTCTTC
TRBV19	TRBD1	NA	TRBJ1-1	CASSLQDRAEAFF	TGTGCCAGTAGTCTCCAGGACAGGGCTGAAGCTTTCTTT
TRBV27	NA	NA	TRBJ2-5	CASTAGETQYF	TGTGCCTCTACGGCGGGAGAGACCCAGTACTTC
TRBV4-1	TRBD2	NA	TRBJ2-1	CASSPGTSGTYNEQFF	TGCGCCAGCAGCCCCGGGACTAGCGGCACCTACAATGAGCAGTTCTTC
TRBV7-9	NA	NA	TRBJ2-7	CASSLEFYEQYF	TGTGCCAGCAGCTTAGAATTCTACGAGCAGTACTTC
TRBV28	NA	NA	TRBJ1-4	CASSALEGLFF	TGTGCCAGCAGTGCCTTGGAAGGACTGTTTTTT
TRBV13	NA	NA	TRBJ1-3	CASSLGGSGNTIYF	TGTGCCAGCAGCTTGGGGGGAAGTGGAAACACCATATATTTT
TRBV15	TRBD2	NA	TRBJ2-1	CATSTGTSSNEQFF	TGTGCCACCAGCACCGGGACTAGTAGCAATGAGCAGTTCTTC
TRBV28	TRBD2	NA	TRBJ2-7	CASKLAGENEQYF	TGTGCCAGCAAACTAGCGGGAGAGAACGAGCAGTACTTC
TRBV7-9	NA	NA	TRBJ2-1	CASSLGLRNNEQFF	TGTGCCAGCAGCTTAGGCCTACGAAACAATGAGCAGTTCTTC
TRBV5-4	NA	NA	TRBJ1-2	CASSSRAYNYGYTF	TGTGCCAGCAGCTCCCGGGCCTACAACTATGGCTACACCTTC
TRBV7-8	NA	NA	TRBJ2-7	CASSPMAPNSYEQYF	TGTGCCAGCAGCCCCATGGCACCCAACTCCTACGAGCAGTACTTC
TRBV28	TRBD2	NA	TRBJ2-1	CASSPPGLAGDYNEQFF	TGTGCCAGCAGCCCCCCCGGTCTGGCGGGGGACTACAATGAGCAGTTCTTC
TRBV6-5	NA	NA	TRBJ2-1	CASSYEAANSYNEQFF	TGTGCCAGCAGTTACGAAGCGGCCAACTCCTACAATGAGCAGTTCTTC
TRBV6-6	TRBD1	once	TRBJ2-4	CASSYQTGVAKNIQYF	TGTGCCAGCAGTTACCAGACAGGGGTTGCCAAAAACATTCAGTACTTC
TRBV29-1	NA	few	TRBJ2-5	CSVEWASPVFQETQYF	TGCAGCGTTGAATGGGCGTCCCCAGTGTTTCAAGAGACCCAGTACTTC
TRBV7-2	TRBD2	NA	TRBJ2-3	CASSTLAGIKTDTQYF	TGTGCCAGCAGCACTTTAGCGGGAATCAAGACAGATACGCAGTATTTT
TRBV6-6	TRBD1	once	TRBJ2-7	CASSSGQSYEQYF	TGTGCCAGCAGTTCGGGACAGTCCTACGAGCAGTACTTC
TRBV9	NA	NA	TRBJ2-1	CASSVAEGYNEQFF	TGTGCCAGCAGCGTAGCGGAGGGATACAATGAGCAGTTCTTC
TRBV6-4	NA	NA	TRBJ2-7	CASSEREGGSYEQYF	TGTGCCAGCAGTGAGCGAGAGGGGGGCTCCTACGAGCAGTACTTC
TRBV6-5	TRBD2	NA	TRBJ2-7	CASSKREGLYEQYF	TGTGCCAGCAGTAAGCGGGAGGGCTTGTACGAGCAGTACTTC
TRBV27	TRBD2	NA	TRBJ2-1	CASSLLGSSGLAGNEQFF	TGTGCCAGCAGTTTATTGGGCTCTAGCGGGCTGGCGGGCAATGAGCAGTTCTTC
TRBV7-6	TRBD2	NA	TRBJ2-3	CASSFPSGIGTDTQYF	TGTGCCAGCAGCTTCCCGAGCGGGATTGGGACCGATACGCAGTATTTT
TRBV2	NA	NA	TRBJ1-1	CATDLNTEAFF	TGTGCGACGGACCTTAACACTGAAGCTTTCTTT
TRBV5-6	NA	NA	TRBJ1-5	CASSGVGQPQHF	TGTGCCAGCAGCGGGGTAGGCCAGCCCCAGCATTTT
TRBV4-3	NA	NA	TRBJ1-4	CASSQVGNEKLFF	TGCGCCAGCAGCCAAGTTGGTAATGAAAAACTGTTTTTT
TRBV27	TRBD1	NA	TRBJ2-7	CASGEGAFYEQYF	TGTGCCAGCGGCGAGGGGGCGTTCTACGAGCAGTACTTC
TRBV19	NA	NA	TRBJ1-5	CASSNRGQVEASNQPQHF	TGTGCCAGTAGTAACCGGGGACAAGTCGAGGCTAGCAATCAGCCCCAGCATTTT